This T cell receptor beta chain derives from a study of cytomegalovirus exposure and HLA in healthy donors. Study overall: Among around 200 million T cells, an earlier analysis found 95 million to 140 million unique TCR beta sequences. Study outcomes and limitations: Researchers left out some V segments, among them TRBV6-2 and TRBV6-3, as indistinguishable. In a later analysis, parvovirus B19, influenza, CMV and Epstein-Barr virus appeared linked to several top co-occurrence clusters. Some TCR beta chains (approximately 180 of them) were listed as cytomegalovirus-associated.

This CDR3 has 18 residues. The germline gives CDR1 SGHNT, CDR2 YYREEE (reference sequence). The trim removed 0 bases at V and 0 bases at J, leaving 6 bases unmatched. This clone was seen once. Its antigen is not known. PCR used 60 Vbeta primers and 13 Jbeta primers. Using immunoSEQ multiplex PCR, the repertoire was profiled, and TCRdb retains in-frame clones only, with some absent. The data show 150,000 to 250,000 clones, 79% seen once. This receptor was identified in a woman under 40 in good health and CMV-seropositive. The chain employs TRBV5-4 and TRBJ2-2; 9 nucleotides align to TRBD1. Input material: PBMCs. CDR3 nucleotide sequence: TGTGCCAGCAGCTTGGTTCCGGACAGGGGCCCGAACACCGGGGAGCTGTTTTTT. It is translated as CASSLVPDRGPNTGELFF.